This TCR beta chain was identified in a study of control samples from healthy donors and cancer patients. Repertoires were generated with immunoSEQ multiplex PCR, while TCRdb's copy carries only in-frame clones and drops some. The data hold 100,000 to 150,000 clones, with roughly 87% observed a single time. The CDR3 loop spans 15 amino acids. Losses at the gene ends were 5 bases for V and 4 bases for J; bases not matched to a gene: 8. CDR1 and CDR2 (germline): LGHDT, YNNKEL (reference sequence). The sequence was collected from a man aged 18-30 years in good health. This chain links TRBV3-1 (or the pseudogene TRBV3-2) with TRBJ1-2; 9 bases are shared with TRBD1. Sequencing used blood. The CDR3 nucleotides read TGTGCCAGCAGCAACAGGGGGCTTATCAGCTATGGCTACACCTTC. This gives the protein CASSNRGLISYGYTF.